This T cell receptor (beta chain) was found in a study of T cell therapy after organ transplantation. Study-level results: Both transferred clonotypes and endogenous ones absent from products apparently reconstituted.

Drug-resistant or recurrent cytomegalovirus affected these solid-organ transplant recipient patients. The table came from immunoSEQ multiplex PCR; TCRdb's copy has only in-frame clones and leaves some out. The table includes some 47,000 clones, approximately 94% detected once. J was trimmed by 4 bases and V by 5 bases; bases with no gene match: 7. The germline V gene encodes CDR1 SEHNR and CDR2 FQNEAQ (reference sequence). The CDR3 has 14 amino acids. In the case of this clone: Antigen specificity is unknown.

The specimen comprised CD8+ T cells from blood, sampled before autologous CMV-specific T cell therapy. V gene TRBV7-9 combines with J gene TRBJ1-2; 7 bases match TRBD1. This clonotype was obtained from a human patient who had received a solid organ transplant and had CMV disease. The CDR3 spells CASSPQTGIYGYTF. The DNA for the CDR3 is TGTGCCAGCAGCCCCCAGACAGGGATCTATGGCTACACCTTC. The full variable domain, with the rest looked up from reference TRBV7-9 and TRBJ1-2, is DTGVSQNPRHKITKRGQNVTFRCDPISEHNRLYWYRQTLGQGPEFLTYFQNEAQLEKSRLLSDRFSAERPKGSFSTLEIQRTEQGDSAMYLCASSPQTGIYGYTFGSGTRLTVV.